This entry lists 10 T cell receptor beta chains sequenced from one sample in a study of T cell responses to AZD1222 COVID-19 vaccine. Libraries were prepared by immunoSEQ multiplex PCR; TCRdb keeps only in-frame clonotypes and omits some of them. The data contain 95,000 to 150,000 clones, over 75% of them singletons. The input for sequencing was peripheral blood, taken on day 0 of AZD1222 vaccination. Receptors originate from an adult in good health.

The chain combines TRBV29-1 with TRBJ1-1; D is unclear. This CDR3 has 11 amino acids. Trimming pared 6 bases from V and 3 bases from J, leaving 8 bases between. Germline CDR1 is SQVTM and CDR2 is ANQGSEA. CDR3: CSVRGDTEAFF. The CDR3, as DNA: TGCAGCGTGCGGGGAGACACTGAAGCTTTCTTT.

The chain uses TRBV13 and TRBJ2-1; TRBD2 aligns across 7 bases. The V segment lost 7 bases and the J segment 8 bases; nucleotides outside the gene matches: 8. CDR1 and CDR2 from the germline V gene are PRHDT and FYEKMQ (reference sequence). CDR3 length equals 13 residues. The CDR3 sequence: CASTAAGVDEQFF. The CDR3 DNA sequence: TGTGCCAGCACCGCCGCGGGAGTCGATGAGCAGTTCTTC.

V usage is TRBV5-1 and J usage is TRBJ2-1; 10 positions match TRBD1. Germline CDR1 reads SGHRS; CDR2 reads YFSETQ. The CDR3 length is 16 residues. Losses at the gene ends were 3 bases for V and 7 bases for J; bases not matched to a gene: 10. The CDR3 coding sequence is TGCGCCAGCAGCTGGGGACAGGGGAGGTTGGGAAATGAGCAGTTCTTC. Protein: CASSWGQGRLGNEQFF.

V gene TRBV6-4 combines with J gene TRBJ1-2; 10 positions agree with TRBD1. This CDR3 contains 14 residues. Per germline, CDR1 MRHNA and CDR2 SNTAGT. The V and J ends lost 3 bases and 8 bases, in that order; junction bases with no gene match: 6. The chain's CDR3 is CASSDSGTGVGYTF. The CDR3 coding sequence is TGTGCCAGCAGTGATTCCGGGACAGGGGTCGGCTACACCTTC.

This sequence joins TRBV5-5 and TRBJ1-3; no firm D call. Trimming cost V 5 bases and J 0 bases, with 21 bases left between them. CDR3 length: 18 amino acids. Germline V gene data show CDR1 as SGHKS and CDR2 as YYEKEE (reference sequence). In DNA, the CDR3 is TGTGCCAGCAGTGTACTTCCCTCGGCAGACTTCTCTGGAAACACCATATATTTT. Protein: CASSVLPSADFSGNTIYF.

This clone was picked up a small number of times. As DNA, the CDR3 is TGTGCCAGCAGCTTAGTAGGTCGAGATACGCAGTATTTT. It codes for CASSLVGRDTQYF. V and J are TRBV7-2 and TRBJ2-3; D is uncertain. There are 13 residues in the CDR3. The V end lost 1 base, the J end lost 5 bases, and 7 bases lay between the germline ends. The germline gives CDR1 SGHTA, CDR2 FQGNSA.

The rearrangement joins TRBV27 to TRBJ1-2; maybe TRBD1 (6 bases). The CDR3 contains 16 residues. Germline V gives CDR1 MNHEY, CDR2 SMNVEV (reference sequence). V lost 2 bases and J 4 bases, leaving 17 bases between the germline ends. The CDR3 DNA sequence: TGTGCCAGCAGTTTAGGGGCGGGCAGGGGTGTCTATGGCTACACCTTC. Protein: CASSLGAGRGVYGYTF.

The chain couples TRBV7-2 to TRBJ2-7; D is ambiguous. The CDR3 extends over 14 amino acids. Germline CDR1 reads SGHTA; CDR2 reads FQGNSA. V dropped 1 base and J dropped 3 bases, with 10 bases sitting between them. In DNA form, the CDR3 reads TGTGCCAGCAGCTTAGGCAGCCTAGTCTACGAGCAGTACTTC. Residues: CASSLGSLVYEQYF.

The V call is TRBV6-5, the J call TRBJ2-7; D uncertain. V gave up 7 bases and J gave up 6 bases, with 7 bases separating them. The CDR3 runs to 10 residues. The germline V gene has CDR1 MNHEY and CDR2 SVGAGI. The CDR3 DNA is TGTGCCAGCATCGGCGCCGAGCAGTACTTC. Amino acid sequence: CASIGAEQYF.

The chain uses TRBV6-5 and TRBJ2-2; 10 bases align to TRBD1. CDR1 and CDR2 (germline): MNHEY, SVGAGI. With 6 bases clipped from V and 3 bases from J, the junction kept 4 bases outside the gene matches. The CDR3 consists of 15 residues. The CDR3 DNA sequence: TGTGCCAGCAGGACAGGGGGCTTTTACACCGGGGAGCTGTTTTTT. This sequence encodes CASRTGGFYTGELFF.